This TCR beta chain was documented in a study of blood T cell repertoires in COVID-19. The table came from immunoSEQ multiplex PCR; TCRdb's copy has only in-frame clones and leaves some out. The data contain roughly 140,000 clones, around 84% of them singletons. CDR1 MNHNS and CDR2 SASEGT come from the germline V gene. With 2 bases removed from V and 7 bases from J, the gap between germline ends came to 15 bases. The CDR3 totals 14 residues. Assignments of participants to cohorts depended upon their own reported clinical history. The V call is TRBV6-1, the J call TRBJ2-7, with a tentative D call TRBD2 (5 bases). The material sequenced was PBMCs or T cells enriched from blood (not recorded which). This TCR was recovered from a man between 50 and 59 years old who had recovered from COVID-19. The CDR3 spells CASSEQLRSGEQYF. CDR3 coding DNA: TGTGCCAGCAGTGAACAGCTCAGGTCGGGGGAGCAGTACTTC.